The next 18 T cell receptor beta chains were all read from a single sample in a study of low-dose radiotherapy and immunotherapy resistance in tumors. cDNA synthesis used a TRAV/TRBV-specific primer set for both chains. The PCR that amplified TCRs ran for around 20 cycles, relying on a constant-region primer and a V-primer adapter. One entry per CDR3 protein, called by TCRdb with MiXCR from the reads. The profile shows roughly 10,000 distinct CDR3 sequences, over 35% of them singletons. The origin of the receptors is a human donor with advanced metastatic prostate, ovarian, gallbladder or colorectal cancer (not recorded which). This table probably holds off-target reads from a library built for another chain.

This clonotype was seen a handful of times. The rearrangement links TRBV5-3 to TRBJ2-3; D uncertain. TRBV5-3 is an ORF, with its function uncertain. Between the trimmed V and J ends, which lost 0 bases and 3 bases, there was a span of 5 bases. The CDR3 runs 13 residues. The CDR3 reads CARSLEGTDTQYF. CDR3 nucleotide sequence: TGTGCCAGAAGCTTGGAAGGAACAGATACGCAGTATTTT.

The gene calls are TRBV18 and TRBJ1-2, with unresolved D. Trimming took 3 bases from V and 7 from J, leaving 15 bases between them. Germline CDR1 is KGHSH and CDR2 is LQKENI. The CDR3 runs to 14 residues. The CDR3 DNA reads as TGTGCCAGCTCACCGCAGTCCGGGGAGAGTGGCTACACCTTC. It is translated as CASSPQSGESGYTF.

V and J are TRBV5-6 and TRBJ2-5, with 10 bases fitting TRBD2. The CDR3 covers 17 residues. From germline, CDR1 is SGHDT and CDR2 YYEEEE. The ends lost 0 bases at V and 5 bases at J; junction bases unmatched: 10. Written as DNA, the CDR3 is TGTGCCAGCAGCTTGGTAGCTAGCGGGGGACCGTGGGAGACCCAGTACTTC. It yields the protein CASSLVASGGPWETQYF.

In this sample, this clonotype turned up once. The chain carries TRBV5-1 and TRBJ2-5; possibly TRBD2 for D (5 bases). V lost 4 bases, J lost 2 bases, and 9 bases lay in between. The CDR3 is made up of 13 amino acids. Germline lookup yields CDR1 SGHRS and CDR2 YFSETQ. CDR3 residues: CASSADLQETQYF. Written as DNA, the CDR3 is TGCGCCAGCAGCGCGGACTTACAAGAGACCCAGTACTTC.

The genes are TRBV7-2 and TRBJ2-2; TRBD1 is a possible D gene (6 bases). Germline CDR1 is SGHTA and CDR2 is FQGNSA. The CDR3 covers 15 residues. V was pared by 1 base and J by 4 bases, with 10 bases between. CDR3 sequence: CASSLVQGGTGELFF. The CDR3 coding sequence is TGTGCCAGCAGCTTAGTACAGGGTGGCACCGGGGAGCTGTTTTTT.

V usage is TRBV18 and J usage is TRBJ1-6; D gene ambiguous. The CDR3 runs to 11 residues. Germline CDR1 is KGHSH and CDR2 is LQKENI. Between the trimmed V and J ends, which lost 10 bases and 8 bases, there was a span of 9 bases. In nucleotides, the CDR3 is TGTGCCACCCCCGGGGATTCACCCCTCCACTTT. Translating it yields CATPGDSPLHF.

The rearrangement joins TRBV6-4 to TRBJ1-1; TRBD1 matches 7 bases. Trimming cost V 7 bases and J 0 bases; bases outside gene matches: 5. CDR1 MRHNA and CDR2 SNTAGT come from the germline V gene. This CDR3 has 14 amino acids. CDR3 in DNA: TGTGCCAGCAAGCCCAGGGGGATGAACACTGAAGCTTTCTTT. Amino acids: CASKPRGMNTEAFF.

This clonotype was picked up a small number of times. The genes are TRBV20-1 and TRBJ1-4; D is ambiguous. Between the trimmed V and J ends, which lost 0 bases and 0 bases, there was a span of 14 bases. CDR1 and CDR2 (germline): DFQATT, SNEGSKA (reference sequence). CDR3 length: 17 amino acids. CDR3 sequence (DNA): TGCAGTGCTAGAGATTCTGCAACAGTTGCAACTAATGAAAAACTGTTTTTT. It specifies CSARDSATVATNEKLFF.

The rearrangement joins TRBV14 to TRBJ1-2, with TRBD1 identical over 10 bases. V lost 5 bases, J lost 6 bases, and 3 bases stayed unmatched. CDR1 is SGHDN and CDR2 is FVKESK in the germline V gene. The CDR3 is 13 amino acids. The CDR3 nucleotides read TGTGCCAGCAGCGCCGGGACAGGGGATGGCTACACCTTC. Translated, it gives CASSAGTGDGYTF.

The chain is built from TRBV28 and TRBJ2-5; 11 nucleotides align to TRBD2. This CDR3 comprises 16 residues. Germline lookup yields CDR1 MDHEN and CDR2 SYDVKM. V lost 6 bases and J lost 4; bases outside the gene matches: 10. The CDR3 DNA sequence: TGTGCCAGCAGCCAATCTAGCGGGAGGTTGGGAGAGACCCAGTACTTC. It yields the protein CASSQSSGRLGETQYF.

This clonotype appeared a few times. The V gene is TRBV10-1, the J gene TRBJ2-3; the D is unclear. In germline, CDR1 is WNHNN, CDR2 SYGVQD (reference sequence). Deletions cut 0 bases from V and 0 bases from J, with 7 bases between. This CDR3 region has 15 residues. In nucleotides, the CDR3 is TGCGCCAGCAGTGAGTCTTTGGGGAGCACAGATACGCAGTATTTT. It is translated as CASSESLGSTDTQYF.

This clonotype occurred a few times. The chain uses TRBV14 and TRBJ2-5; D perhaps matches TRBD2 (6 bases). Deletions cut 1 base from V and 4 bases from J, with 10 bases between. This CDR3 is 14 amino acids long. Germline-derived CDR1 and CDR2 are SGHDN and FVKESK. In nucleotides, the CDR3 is TGTGCCAGCAGCCAAGGTAGCGGAAGAGAGACCCAGTACTTC. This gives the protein CASSQGSGRETQYF.

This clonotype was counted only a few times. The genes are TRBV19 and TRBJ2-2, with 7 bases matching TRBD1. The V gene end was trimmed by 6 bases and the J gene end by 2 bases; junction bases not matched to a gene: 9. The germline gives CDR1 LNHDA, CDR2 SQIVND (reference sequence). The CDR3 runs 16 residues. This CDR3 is CASRTTGTDNTGELFF. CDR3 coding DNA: TGTGCCAGTAGAACTACCGGGACAGACAACACCGGGGAGCTGTTTTTT. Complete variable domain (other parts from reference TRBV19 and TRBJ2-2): DGGITQSPKYLFRKEGQNVTLSCEQNLNHDAMYWYRQDPGQGLRLIYYSQIVNDFQKGDIAEGYSVSREKKESFPLTVTSAQKNPTAFYLCASRTTGTDNTGELFFGEGSRLTVL.

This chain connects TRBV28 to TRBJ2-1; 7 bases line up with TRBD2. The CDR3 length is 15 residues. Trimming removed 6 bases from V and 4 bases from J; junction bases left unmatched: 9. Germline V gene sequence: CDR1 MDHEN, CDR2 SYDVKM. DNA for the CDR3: TGTGCCAGCAGCTCGACTCTAGCGGTATACAATGAGCAGTTCTTC. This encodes CASSSTLAVYNEQFF.

The chain's CDR3 is CASSGRSVEPQHF. The CDR3 DNA reads TGTGCCAGCAGTGGACGGTCTGTGGAGCCCCAGCATTTT. The chain combines TRBV2 with TRBJ1-5; D is uncertain. This CDR3 contains 13 residues. From germline, CDR1 is SNHLY and CDR2 FYNNEI. Trimming removed 4 bases from V and 8 bases from J, with 12 bases in between.

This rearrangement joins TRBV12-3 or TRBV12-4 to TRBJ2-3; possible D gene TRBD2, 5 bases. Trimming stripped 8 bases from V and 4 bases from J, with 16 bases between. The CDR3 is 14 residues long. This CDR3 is CASGGSGRADTQYF. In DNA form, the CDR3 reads TGTGCCAGCGGAGGATCGGGTCGGGCAGATACGCAGTATTTT.

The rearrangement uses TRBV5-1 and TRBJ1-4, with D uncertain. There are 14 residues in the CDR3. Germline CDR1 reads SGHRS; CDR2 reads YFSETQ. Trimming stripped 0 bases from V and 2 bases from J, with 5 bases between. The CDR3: CASSLEGTNEKLFF. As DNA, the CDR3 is TGCGCCAGCAGCTTGGAAGGCACTAATGAAAAACTGTTTTTT.

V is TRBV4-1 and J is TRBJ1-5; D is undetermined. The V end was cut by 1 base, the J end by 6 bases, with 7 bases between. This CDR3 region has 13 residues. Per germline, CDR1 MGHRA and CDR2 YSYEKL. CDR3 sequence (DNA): TGCGCCAGCAGCCAAGGAGGTAGTCAGCCCCAGCATTTT. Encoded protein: CASSQGGSQPQHF.